This T cell receptor beta chain was found in a study of cytomegalovirus exposure and HLA in healthy donors. Study as a whole: From donors who were HLA-typed, an early data release held about 89 million unique TCRs.

Unrecorded immune exposures were likely, despite nominal health at sampling. Regarding the study as a whole: The records held CMV serostatus as the only immune exposure information. Researchers reported in a later analysis that common viral pathogens appeared linked to several top clusters.

The PCR used 60 Vbeta and 13 Jbeta primers. Assay: immunoSEQ multiplex PCR; the TCRdb copy retains only in-frame clones and omits some. Of roughly 150,000 clones listed, more than 60% are singletons. This clone appeared once. The target antigen is unknown. The sequencing input was PBMCs. This sequence originates from a young man in good health and CMV-seropositive.

The CDR3 is CASSEFPSGSYEQYF. As DNA, the CDR3 is TGCGCCAGCAGTGAGTTTCCCTCGGGTTCCTACGAGCAGTACTTC. The chain uses TRBV10-1 and TRBJ2-7; D is ambiguous. In germline, CDR1 is WNHNN, CDR2 SYGVQD (reference sequence). This CDR3 is 15 amino acids long. The V gene lost 1 base and the J gene lost 1 base, with 11 bases spanning the gap.